This T cell receptor (beta chain) was sequenced in a study of OX40 agonist ivuxolimab in advanced cancers. Overall study: Patients' therapy was ivuxolimab, an antibody that acts as an agonist of OX40 (CD134). Every 2 weeks, patients got intravenous ivuxolimab at one of six dose levels (0.01-10 mg/kg).

Produced via immunoSEQ multiplex PCR; TCRdb's table is partial and in-frame only. This table holds some 50,000 clones, roughly 94% found once. Sequencing was performed on CD4+ or CD8+ T cells sorted from blood, taken in a trial of the OX40 agonist ivuxolimab. This TCR was sampled from an adult with an advanced solid tumor such as melanoma, head and neck, liver or kidney cancer.

The CDR3 loop reads CASSLGTSGSYEQYF. CDR3 nucleotides: TGTGCCAGCAGCTTAGGGACTAGCGGTTCCTACGAGCAGTACTTC. V usage is TRBV11-2 and J usage is TRBJ2-7, with 10 bases aligning to TRBD2. Germline trimming cut 1 base from V and 1 base from J; bases unmatched to any gene: 1. CDR3 size: 15 residues. CDR1 is SGHAT, CDR2 FQNNGV, per germline.